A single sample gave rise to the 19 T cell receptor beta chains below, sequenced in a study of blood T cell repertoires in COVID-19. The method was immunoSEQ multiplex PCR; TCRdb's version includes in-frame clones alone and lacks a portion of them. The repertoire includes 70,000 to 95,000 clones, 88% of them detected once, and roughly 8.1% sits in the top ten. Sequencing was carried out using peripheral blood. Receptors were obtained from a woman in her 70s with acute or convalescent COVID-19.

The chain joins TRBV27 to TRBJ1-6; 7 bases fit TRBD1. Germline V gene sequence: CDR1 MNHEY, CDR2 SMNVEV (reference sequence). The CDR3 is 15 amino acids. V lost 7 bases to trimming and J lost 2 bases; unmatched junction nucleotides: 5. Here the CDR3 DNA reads TGTGCCAGCAAAAAGACAGGGACCTATAATTCACCCCTCCACTTT. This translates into CASKKTGTYNSPLHF.

CDR3 sequence (DNA): TGTGCCAGCAGATTGCGACAGGGTTCCACAGATACGCAGTATTTT. It codes for CASRLRQGSTDTQYF. This chain uses TRBV5-4 with TRBJ2-3, with TRBD1 matching over 7 bases. With V trimmed by 5 bases and J by 2 bases, 8 bases remained unmatched. The CDR3 extends over 15 amino acids. Germline V gene sequence: CDR1 SGHNT, CDR2 YYREEE (reference sequence).

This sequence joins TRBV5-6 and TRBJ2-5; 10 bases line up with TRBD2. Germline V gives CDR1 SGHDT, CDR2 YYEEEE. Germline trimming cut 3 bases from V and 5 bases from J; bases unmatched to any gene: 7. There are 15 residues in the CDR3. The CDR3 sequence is CASSYLAGDVETQYF. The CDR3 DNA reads TGTGCCAGCAGCTACCTAGCGGGGGACGTGGAGACCCAGTACTTC.

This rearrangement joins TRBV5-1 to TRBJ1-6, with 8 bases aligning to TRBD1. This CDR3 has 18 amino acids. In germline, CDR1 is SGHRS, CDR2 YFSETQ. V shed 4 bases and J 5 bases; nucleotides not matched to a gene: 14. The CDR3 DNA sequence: TGCGCCAGCAGCCGAGGAGACAGGGGCGTATGGGATAATTCACCCCTCCACTTT. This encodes CASSRGDRGVWDNSPLHF. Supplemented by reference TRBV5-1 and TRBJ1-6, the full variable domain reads KAGVTQTPRYLIKTRGQQVTLSCSPISGHRSVSWYQQTPGQGLQFLFEYFSETQRNKGNFPGRFSGRQFSNSRSEMNVSTLELGDSALYLCASSRGDRGVWDNSPLHFGNGTRLTVT.

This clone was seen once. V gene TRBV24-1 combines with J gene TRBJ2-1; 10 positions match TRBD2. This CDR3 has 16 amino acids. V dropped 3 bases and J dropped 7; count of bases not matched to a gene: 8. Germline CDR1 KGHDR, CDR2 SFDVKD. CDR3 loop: CATSDTGLAAFNEQFF. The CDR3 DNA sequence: TGTGCCACCAGTGATACAGGACTAGCGGCCTTTAATGAGCAGTTCTTC.

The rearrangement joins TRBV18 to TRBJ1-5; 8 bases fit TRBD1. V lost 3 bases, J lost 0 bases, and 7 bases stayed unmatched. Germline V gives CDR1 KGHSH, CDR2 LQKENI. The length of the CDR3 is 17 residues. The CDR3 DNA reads TGTGCCAGCTCACCGGGGACAGGCCTTTATAGCAATCAGCCCCAGCATTTT. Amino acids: CASSPGTGLYSNQPQHF.

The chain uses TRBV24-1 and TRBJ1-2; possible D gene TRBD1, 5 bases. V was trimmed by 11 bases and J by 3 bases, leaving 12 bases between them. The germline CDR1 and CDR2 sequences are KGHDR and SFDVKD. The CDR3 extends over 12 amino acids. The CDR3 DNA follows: TGTGCCAGCAGCGGGGGAGACTATGGCTACACCTTC. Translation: CASSGGDYGYTF.

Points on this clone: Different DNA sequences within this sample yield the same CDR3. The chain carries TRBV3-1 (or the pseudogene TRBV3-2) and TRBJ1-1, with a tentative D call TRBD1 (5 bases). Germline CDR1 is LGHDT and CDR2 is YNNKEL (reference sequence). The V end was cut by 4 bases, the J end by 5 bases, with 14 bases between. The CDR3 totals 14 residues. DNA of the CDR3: TGTGCCAGCAGCCCCCGGCAGGGAGGGACTGAAGCTTTCTTT. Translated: CASSPRQGGTEAFF.

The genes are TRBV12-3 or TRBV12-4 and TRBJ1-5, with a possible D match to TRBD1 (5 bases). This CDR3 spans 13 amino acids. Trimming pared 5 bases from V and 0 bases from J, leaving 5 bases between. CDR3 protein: CASSDSSNQPQHF. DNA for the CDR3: TGTGCCAGCAGTGACAGTAGCAATCAGCCCCAGCATTTT.

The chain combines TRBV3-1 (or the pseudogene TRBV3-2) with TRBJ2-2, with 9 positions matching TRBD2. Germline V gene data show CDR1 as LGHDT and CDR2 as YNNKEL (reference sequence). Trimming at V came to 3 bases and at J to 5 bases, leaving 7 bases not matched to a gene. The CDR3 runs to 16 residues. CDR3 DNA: TGTGCCAGCAGCCATAGCGGGAGTCAAGGGACCGGGGAGCTGTTTTTT. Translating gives CASSHSGSQGTGELFF.

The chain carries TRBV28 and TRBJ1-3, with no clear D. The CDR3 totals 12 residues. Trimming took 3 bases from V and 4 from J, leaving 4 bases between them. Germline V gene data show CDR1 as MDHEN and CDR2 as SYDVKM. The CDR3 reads CASSFLGNTIYF. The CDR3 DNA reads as TGTGCCAGCAGTTTCTTAGGAAACACCATATATTTT.

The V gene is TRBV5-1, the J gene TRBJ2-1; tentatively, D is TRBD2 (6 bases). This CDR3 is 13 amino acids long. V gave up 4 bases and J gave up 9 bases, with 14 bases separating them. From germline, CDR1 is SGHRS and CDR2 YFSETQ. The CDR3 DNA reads TGCGCCAGCAGCCCCCTGGAGGGGACTGAGCAGTTCTTC. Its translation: CASSPLEGTEQFF.

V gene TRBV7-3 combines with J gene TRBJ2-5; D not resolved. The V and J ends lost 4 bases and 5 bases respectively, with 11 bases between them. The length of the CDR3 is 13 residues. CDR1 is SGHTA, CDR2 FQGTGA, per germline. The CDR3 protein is CASSSSHGETQYF. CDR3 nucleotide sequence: TGTGCCAGCAGCTCCTCCCACGGGGAGACCCAGTACTTC.

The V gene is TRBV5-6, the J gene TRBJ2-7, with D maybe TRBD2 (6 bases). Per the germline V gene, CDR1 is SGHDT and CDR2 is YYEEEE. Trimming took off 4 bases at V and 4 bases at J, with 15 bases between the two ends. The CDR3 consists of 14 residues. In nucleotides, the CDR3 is TGTGCCAGCAGCGGCGGTTGGAGGGTGTACGAGCAGTACTTC. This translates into CASSGGWRVYEQYF. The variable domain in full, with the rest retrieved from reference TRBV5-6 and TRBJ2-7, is DAGVTQSPTHLIKTRGQQVTLRCSPKSGHDTVSWYQQALGQGPQFIFQYYEEEERQRGNFPDRFSGHQFPNYSSELNVNALLLGDSALYLCASSGGWRVYEQYFGPGTRLTVT.

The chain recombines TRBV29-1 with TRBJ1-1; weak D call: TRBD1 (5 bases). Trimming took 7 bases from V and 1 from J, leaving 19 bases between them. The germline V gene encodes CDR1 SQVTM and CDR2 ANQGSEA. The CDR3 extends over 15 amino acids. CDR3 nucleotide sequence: TGCAGCGCCGAAGCGGGCCGGGGCGCGAACACTGAAGCTTTCTTT. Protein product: CSAEAGRGANTEAFF.

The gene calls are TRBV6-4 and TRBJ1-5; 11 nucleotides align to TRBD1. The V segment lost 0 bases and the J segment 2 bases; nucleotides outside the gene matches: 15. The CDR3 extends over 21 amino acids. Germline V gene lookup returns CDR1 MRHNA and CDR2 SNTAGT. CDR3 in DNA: TGTGCCAGCAGTGACTCTGGACAGGGGGCCCTGCATCGTACCTGCAATCAGCCCCAGCATTTT. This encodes CASSDSGQGALHRTCNQPQHF.

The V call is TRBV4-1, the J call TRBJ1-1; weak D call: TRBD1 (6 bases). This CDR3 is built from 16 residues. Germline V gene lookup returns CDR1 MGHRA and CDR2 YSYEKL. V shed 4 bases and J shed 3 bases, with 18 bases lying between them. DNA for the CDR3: TGCGCCAGCAGCCGTCACGGGGGGGCCGAATACACTGAAGCTTTCTTT. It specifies CASSRHGGAEYTEAFF.

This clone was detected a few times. CDR3 sequence: CASSEAGPGEGEQYF. As DNA, the CDR3 is TGTGCCAGCAGTGAAGCGGGACCGGGGGAGGGCGAGCAGTACTTC. This sequence joins TRBV6-1 and TRBJ2-7; 7 bases are a match to TRBD2. Germline V gene sequence: CDR1 MNHNS, CDR2 SASEGT. CDR3 length equals 15 residues. The V segment lost 0 bases and the J segment 6 bases; nucleotides outside the gene matches: 8.

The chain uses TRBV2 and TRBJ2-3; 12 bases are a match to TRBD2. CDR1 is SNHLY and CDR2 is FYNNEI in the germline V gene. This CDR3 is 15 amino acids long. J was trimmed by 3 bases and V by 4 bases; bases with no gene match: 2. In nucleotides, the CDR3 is TGTGCCAGCAGTGCGACTAGCGGGGGAACAGATACGCAGTATTTT. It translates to CASSATSGGTDTQYF.